This T cell receptor (beta chain) is drawn from a study of blood T cell repertoires in COVID-19. The germline CDR1 and CDR2 sequences are PRHDT and FYEKMQ (reference sequence). V dropped 0 bases and J dropped 9 bases, with 18 bases sitting between them. The CDR3 runs to 17 residues. Using immunoSEQ multiplex PCR, the repertoire was profiled, and TCRdb retains in-frame clones only, with some absent. This table has fewer than 150,000 clones, about 88% appearing once. Sequenced sample: peripheral blood. The sequence came from a woman in her seventies who had recovered from COVID-19. The chain recombines TRBV13 with TRBJ2-6; D is ambiguous. This chain's CDR3 is CASSLGRSGLPHNVLTF. CDR3 sequence (DNA): TGTGCCAGCAGCTTAGGACGGTCAGGTCTGCCCCACAACGTCCTGACTTTC. Full variable domain (remainder filled in from reference TRBV13 and TRBJ2-6): AAGVIQSPRHLIKEKRETATLKCYPIPRHDTVYWYQQGPGQDPQFLISFYEKMQSDKGSIPDRFSAQQFSDYHSELNMSSLELGDSALYFCASSLGRSGLPHNVLTFGAGSRLTVL.